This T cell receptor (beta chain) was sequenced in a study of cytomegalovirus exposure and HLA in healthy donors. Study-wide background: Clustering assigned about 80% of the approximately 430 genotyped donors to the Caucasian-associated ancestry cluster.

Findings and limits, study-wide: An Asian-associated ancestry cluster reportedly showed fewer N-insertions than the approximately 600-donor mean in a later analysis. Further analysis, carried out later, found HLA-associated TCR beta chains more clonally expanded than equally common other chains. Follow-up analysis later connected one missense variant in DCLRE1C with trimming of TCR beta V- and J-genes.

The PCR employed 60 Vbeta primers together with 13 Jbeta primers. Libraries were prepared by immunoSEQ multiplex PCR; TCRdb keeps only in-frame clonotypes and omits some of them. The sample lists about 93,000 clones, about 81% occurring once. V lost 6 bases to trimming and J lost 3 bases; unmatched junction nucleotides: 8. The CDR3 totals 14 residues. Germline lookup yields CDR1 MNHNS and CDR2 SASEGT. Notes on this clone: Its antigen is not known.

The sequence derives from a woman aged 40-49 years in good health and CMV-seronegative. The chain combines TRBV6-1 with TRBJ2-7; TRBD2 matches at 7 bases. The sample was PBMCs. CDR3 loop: CASRAGLVNYEQYF. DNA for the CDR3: TGTGCCAGCAGGGCCGGACTAGTCAACTACGAGCAGTACTTC.